These 8 T cell receptor beta chains were all obtained from the same sample, sequenced in a study of shared clonotypes between healthy human individuals. Sequenced by immunoSEQ multiplex PCR; TCRdb stores in-frame clones only, minus some. The table lists about 700,000 clones, around 90% of them singletons, with nearly 25% in the top ten. The naive CD8 population came from CD45RO-negative cells selected for CCR7, without terminally differentiated effector memory CD45RA+ cells. Specimen: naive CD8+ T cells sorted from blood. The receptors stem from a man aged 30 to 39 in good health.

V is TRBV7-9 and J is TRBJ1-3, with D perhaps matching TRBD1 (5 bases). Looked up from germline, CDR1 is SEHNR and CDR2 is FQNEAQ (reference sequence). Trimming removed 4 bases from V and 2 bases from J, with 12 bases in between. The CDR3 is made up of 15 amino acids. CDR3 amino acids: CASSSPGGTGNTIYF. CDR3 sequence (DNA): TGTGCCAGCAGCTCACCCGGGGGTACTGGAAACACCATATATTTT.

This sequence joins TRBV2 and TRBJ2-7, with 7 bases fitting TRBD1. V trimming: 5 bases; J trimming: 4 bases; junction bases outside the gene matches: 5. The CDR3 is 13 amino acids. Germline CDR1 reads SNHLY; CDR2 reads FYNNEI. The CDR3 bases are TGTGCCAGCAGTCCCGGGACAGAATACGAGCAGTACTTC. This translates into CASSPGTEYEQYF.

This chain links TRBV21-1 with TRBJ2-7; the table calls TRBD1, which could not be checked here. TRBV21-1 constitutes a pseudogene. This CDR3 comprises 16 residues. CDR3 residues: CASSKKGQNESYEQYF. For the CDR3, the DNA is TGTGCCAGCAGCAAAAAGGGACAGAATGAATCCTACGAGCAGTACTTC.

The J gene is TRBJ2-3, the V gene TRBV27, with a possible D match to TRBD1 (6 bases). The CDR3 is 17 residues long. CDR1 and CDR2 (germline): MNHEY, SMNVEV (reference sequence). V was clipped by 2 bases and J by 3 bases, with 18 bases between them. CDR3 amino acids: CASSLVGHRGMTDTQYF. For the CDR3, the DNA is TGTGCCAGCAGTTTAGTGGGACACCGTGGAATGACAGATACGCAGTATTTT.

This clone has a single count. Within the sample, other DNA sequences also encode this same CDR3. The V call is TRBV11-2, the J call TRBJ1-5; D is undetermined. Germline V lookup: CDR1 SGHAT, CDR2 FQNNGV. The CDR3 totals 15 residues. Trimming took off 1 base at V and 2 bases at J, with 9 bases between the two ends. The CDR3 reads CASSLGGGGNQPQHF. Here the CDR3 DNA reads TGTGCCAGCAGCTTAGGAGGTGGGGGCAATCAGCCCCAGCATTTT.

The CDR3 coding sequence is TGTGCCAGCAGTACAGGGGCCATCTACGAGCAGTACTTC. Protein sequence: CASSTGAIYEQYF. This chain links TRBV6-1 with TRBJ2-7; 7 bases are a match to TRBD1. Germline V lookup: CDR1 MNHNS, CDR2 SASEGT. The CDR3 sequence is 13 residues long. J gave up 3 bases and V 5 bases, and 4 bases lay outside the gene matches.

V is TRBV7-7 and J is TRBJ2-6, with TRBD2 as a possible D gene (5 bases). V gave up 4 bases and J gave up 0 bases, with 13 bases separating them. This CDR3 is built from 17 residues. Per the germline V gene, CDR1 is SSHAT and CDR2 is FNYEAQ (reference sequence). CDR3 DNA: TGTGCCAGCAGCTCCGGACCTCGGGGCTCTGGGGCCAACGTCCTGACTTTC. This gives the protein CASSSGPRGSGANVLTF.

The rearrangement joins TRBV5-1 to TRBJ2-7; D is possibly TRBD1 (6 bases). The CDR3 spans 15 residues. CDR1 is SGHRS, CDR2 YFSETQ, per germline. Trimming cost V 3 bases and J 4 bases, with 17 bases left between them. The CDR3: CASSSGVSTMYEQYF. CDR3 nucleotide sequence: TGCGCCAGCAGCTCAGGGGTTTCTACTATGTACGAGCAGTACTTC.